The T cell receptor beta chain under discussion was sequenced for a study of blood T cells in healthy people across ages. Findings and limits, study-wide: Observed TCR beta diversity per million T cells went down as age went up. This fall followed a roughly linear course with age.

On this clonotype: Its antigen is not known.

Through a sample-barcoded 5' primer and a J-beta primer mix, a second PCR was run for about 6 to 12 cycles. TCRdb reprocessed the 5' RACE reads via MiXCR and lists one record per CDR3 protein. The repertoire holds approximately 800,000 distinct CDR3 sequences, roughly 26% seen once, with 3% in the top ten. Aged roughly 6 to 100, donors were systemically healthy Caucasians from Russia. Germline V gene sequence: CDR1 SGHVS, CDR2 FNYEAQ. After removal of 5 bases from V and 0 bases from J, the junction contained 7 bases not matched to a gene. CDR3 length: 15 residues. These sequences were also reported in another study, on T cells of mothers and their children. That work contributes: Maternal samples each gave over 9 million TCR beta CDR3 reads, and child samples several million each.

This TCR was recovered from a boy aged 10-17 years in good health. The genes are TRBV7-6 and TRBJ2-7; TRBD1 matches at 7 bases. The specimen sequenced was blood. The CDR3 reads CASSRGGSSSYEQYF. For the CDR3, the DNA is TGTGCCAGCAGCCGAGGGGGCTCGAGCTCCTACGAGCAGTACTTC.